Detailed here is one T cell receptor beta chain. This sample is part of a study of blood T cell repertoires in COVID-19. Membership in each cohort depended on participant-reported clinical history. TCRdb keeps only in-frame clones here, not all; method: immunoSEQ multiplex PCR. Of over 200,000 clones in the sample, 85% to 90% were seen once. The CDR3 loop spans 17 amino acids. V lost 1 base, J lost 0 bases, and 7 bases stayed unmatched. The germline gives CDR1 LGHDT, CDR2 YNNKEL (reference sequence). The origin of this receptor is a man aged 18 to 29 who had recovered from COVID-19. Sequencing was done on a sample of PBMCs or T cells enriched from blood (not recorded which). The rearrangement links TRBV3-1 (or the pseudogene TRBV3-2) to TRBJ2-5; TRBD2 aligns across 8 bases. CDR3 in DNA: TGTGCCAGCAGCCAAGGTATATTAGCGGGGAACCAAGAGACCCAGTACTTC. Amino acids: CASSQGILAGNQETQYF.